Each of the 4 T cell receptor beta chains below was sequenced from the same sample in a study of blood T cell repertoires in COVID-19. Assay used: immunoSEQ multiplex PCR; TCRdb lists only in-frame clones, some missing. The data contain some 200,000 clones, roughly nine tenths of them singletons. Input material: PBMCs or T cells enriched from blood (not recorded which). The receptor source for this set is a young woman who had recovered from COVID-19.

The J gene is TRBJ2-1, the V gene TRBV3-1 (or the pseudogene TRBV3-2); TRBD2 aligns across 7 bases. The CDR3 has 15 residues. Trimming cost V 5 bases and J 3 bases; bases outside gene matches: 7. CDR1 is LGHDT and CDR2 is YNNKEL in the germline V gene (reference sequence). The CDR3 protein is CASSARDYRYNEQFF. The CDR3 bases are TGTGCCAGCAGCGCAAGGGACTACCGCTACAATGAGCAGTTCTTC.

The chain employs TRBV6-1 and TRBJ1-5, with D uncertain. This CDR3 has 17 residues. Trimming left V 1 base short and J 0 bases short, with 13 bases between. Germline-derived CDR1 and CDR2 are MNHNS and SASEGT. DNA of the CDR3: TGTGCCAGCAGTGAAGAAATAGTTGCTTATAGCAATCAGCCCCAGCATTTT. This sequence encodes CASSEEIVAYSNQPQHF.

This chain uses TRBV7-9 with TRBJ1-2; possibly TRBD1 for D (6 bases). V lost 7 bases to trimming and J lost 9 bases, with 21 bases between them. The germline gives CDR1 SEHNR, CDR2 FQNEAQ (reference sequence). This CDR3 region has 14 residues. CDR3 residues: CASTDRPGADSYTF. For the CDR3, the DNA is TGTGCCAGCACCGACCGACCAGGGGCAGATAGCTACACCTTC.

This chain uses TRBV6-5 with TRBJ1-5, with TRBD1 as a possible D gene (6 bases). Germline V lookup: CDR1 MNHEY, CDR2 SVGAGI. Deletions cut 5 bases from V and 0 bases from J, with 11 bases between. This CDR3 has 15 amino acids. As DNA, the CDR3 is TGTGCCAGCAGTCCAGGGGTGAATAGCAATCAGCCCCAGCATTTT. Encoded protein: CASSPGVNSNQPQHF.